This paragraph reports one T cell receptor (beta chain). Its antigen is currently unknown. The CDR3 regions of TCR beta were amplified from RNA transcripts. The study used the HTBI primer set for a first-round RT-PCR of the TCR CDR3. Via MiXCR, TCRdb re-called the multiplex PCR reads, giving one row per CDR3 protein. The table lists roughly 240,000 distinct CDR3 sequences, 15% to 20% of them singletons. This record belongs to a study of T cells in Graves' hyperthyroidism and ophthalmopathy. Study-wide findings and caveats: Most thyroid clonotypes expanded above 0.001 were also detected in blood. With a median lead of approximately 6 months before onset, the model predicted ophthalmopathy.

V trimming: 3 bases; J trimming: 4 bases; junction bases outside the gene matches: 7. CDR1 is LNHDA and CDR2 is SQIVND in the germline V gene (reference sequence). CDR3 length: 17 residues. The sequence came from a woman between 18 and 29 years old with Graves' ophthalmopathy. J is TRBJ2-6 and V is TRBV19; 9 bases are a match to TRBD1. The sample consisted of blood. CDR3 sequence: CASSMGQGVAGANVLTF. The DNA of the CDR3 is TGTGCCAGTAGTATGGGACAGGGAGTGGCCGGGGCCAACGTCCTGACTTTC.